Reported below is one TCR beta chain. Its antigen remains unknown. PCR employed 60 Vbeta and 13 Jbeta primers. TCRdb's table, derived via immunoSEQ multiplex PCR, lists solely in-frame clones and lacks some. Counted here are approximately 160,000 clones, around 80% occurring once; the ten biggest clones make up roughly 1.4%. This CDR3 region has 14 residues. V lost 7 bases and J lost 5, with 17 bases in between. The germline V gene encodes CDR1 MDHEN and CDR2 SYDVKM. This sample is drawn from a study of cytomegalovirus exposure and HLA in healthy donors. Findings of the study overall: The classifier reportedly diagnosed cytomegalovirus status with high sensitivity and specificity. When a later analysis was performed, an Asian-associated ancestry cluster reportedly had fewer N-insertions than the roughly 730-donor mean. Some segments of the V type, notably TRBV6-2 and TRBV6-3, were excluded as indistinguishable.

The sequence came from a woman aged 25 to 39 in good health and CMV-seropositive. The specimen was PBMCs. This chain links TRBV28 with TRBJ2-5; D possibly corresponds to TRBD2 (5 bases). CDR3 protein: CASNPGFKEETQYF. The CDR3 coding sequence is TGTGCCAGCAACCCGGGGTTCAAGGAGGAGACCCAGTACTTC. Combining the CDR3 with reference TRBV28 and TRBJ2-5 gives the whole variable domain DVKVTQSSRYLVKRTGEKVFLECVQDMDHENMFWYRQDPGLGLRLIYFSYDVKMKEKGDIPEGYSVSREKKERFSLILESASTNQTSMYLCASNPGFKEETQYFGPGTRLLVL.